A selection of T cell receptor beta chains follows, all from one sample in a study of cytomegalovirus exposure and HLA in healthy donors. This table comes from immunoSEQ multiplex PCR, and its TCRdb copy is limited to in-frame clones, with some not included. Among around 140,000 clones listed, approximately 80% were seen once. Sequenced: PBMCs. These receptors were taken from a woman aged 60 to 75 in good health and CMV-seronegative. The CDR3 runs from the conserved cysteine through the conserved F or W. A D gene is named only where the DNA matches it firmly. The size of a clone is reported for some rows only, either as once, few or many, or as a class for expanded clones.

- - TRBJ2-1 TRBV2 TGTGCCAGCAGTGAGACTAGGGCGTACAATGAGCAGTTCTTC CASSETRAYNEQFF
- - TRBJ2-1 TRBV7-7 TGTGCTAGCAGCCCCTTTTTGGGGGGGGGCTTCCATGAGCAGTTCTTC CASSPFLGGGFHEQFF
- TRBD1 TRBJ2-7 TRBV29-1 TGCAGCGTTGAAACGGGACAGGGGGCCTACGAGCAGTACTTC CSVETGQGAYEQYF
- - TRBJ2-4 TRBV28 TGTGCCAGCACCCCGGGCAGGGTTGGTCTCAAAGCCAAAAACATTCAGTACTTC CASTPGRVGLKAKNIQYF
- - TRBJ2-2 TRBV6-5 TGTGCCAGCAGTTACGAGTCCGGGGAGCTGTTTTTT CASSYESGELFF
- - TRBJ1-1 TRBV28 TGTGCCAGCAGCACCCGGGGGAACACTGAAGCTTTCTTT CASSTRGNTEAFF
- TRBD2 TRBJ2-3 TRBV5-4 TGTGCCAGCAGCTCCTTGGGTAGCGGGGGGAGCACAGATACGCAGTATTTT CASSSLGSGGSTDTQYF
once - TRBJ2-7 TRBV27 TGTGCCAGCAGTTTAAGCCCAGGCCCCGACGAGCAGTACTTC CASSLSPGPDEQYF
- TRBD1 TRBJ2-7 TRBV4-1 TGCGCCAGCAGCCCACGTTCTCAGGACAGGGGGCTTTCCTACGAGCAGTACTTC CASSPRSQDRGLSYEQYF
- - TRBJ2-3 TRBV9 TGTGCCAGCAGCCCCCAAGAGGGAGTAGGCGGAACAGATACGCAGTATTTT CASSPQEGVGGTDTQYF
- TRBD2 TRBJ2-2 TRBV9 TGTGCCAGCAGCGTAGTCGCTAGCGGAGGCACCGGGGAGCTGTTTTTT CASSVVASGGTGELFF
- - TRBJ1-2 TRBV28 TGTGCCAGCAGTTTAGCCCAAGCCTATGGCTACACCTTC CASSLAQAYGYTF
few - TRBJ2-1 TRBV10-3 TGTGCCAGTAGGGGCCCGGGAGAAGACGGTGAGCAGTTCTTC CASRGPGEDGEQFF
few TRBD2 TRBJ2-7 TRBV19 TGTGCCAGTAGCCCCAGGCAGACTAGCGGGACTAGTTGGGAGCAGTACTTC CASSPRQTSGTSWEQYF
- - TRBJ2-1 TRBV29-1 TGCAGCGCCATATTGAGCTCCTACAATGAGCAGTTCTTC CSAILSSYNEQFF
- TRBD2 TRBJ2-3 TRBV5-1 TGCGCCAGCAGCTTAACTAGCGGGGGGGCGGATACGCAGTATTTT CASSLTSGGADTQYF
- - TRBJ1-1 TRBV11-2 TGTGCCAGCAGCTTAGTTTTAGGGGGCACTGAAGCTTTCTTT CASSLVLGGTEAFF
- TRBD2 TRBJ2-3 TRBV7-3 TGTGCCAGCAGCTATGGGACTACCTCGGGCACAGATACGCAGTATTTT CASSYGTTSGTDTQYF
- TRBD2 TRBJ2-7 TRBV23-1 TGCGCCCGGGAGGGTGGGCACGAGCAGTACTTC CAREGGHEQYF
- TRBD2 TRBJ2-1 TRBV11-2 TGTGCCAGCAGCTTAGGAACTAGCGGGTTTGGAAGCTCCTACAATGAGCAGTTCTTC CASSLGTSGFGSSYNEQFF
- - TRBJ1-1 TRBV7-8 TGTGCCAGCAGCTTAGCAATCCACGAGGGAATGAACACTGAAGCTTTCTTT CASSLAIHEGMNTEAFF
once - TRBJ1-1 TRBV18 TGTGCCAGCTCACCCCGAAGGCCGGCGGATGGCGCTTTCTTT CASSPRRPADGAFF
once - TRBJ2-2 TRBV5-1 TGCGCCAGCAGCTTCGGAGCTTCGACCGGGGAGCTGTTTTTT CASSFGASTGELFF
- - TRBJ2-5 TRBV7-6 TGTGCCAGCAGCTTAGAGGGTGCTAGCCTTTCCCAAGAGACCCAGTACTTC CASSLEGASLSQETQYF
- TRBD2 TRBJ2-5 TRBV7-9 TGTGCCAGCAGCGTAAGGACTAGCGGGTCACAAGAGACCCAGTACTTC CASSVRTSGSQETQYF
- - TRBJ1-5 TRBV16 TGTGCCAGCAGCCAACAGGGAACAGACGCGGCGGCCCAGCATTTT CASSQQGTDAAAQHF
- TRBD1 TRBJ1-4 TRBV10-2 TGCGCCAGCAGTGAACCAGGGACAGGTGGAGGAGAAAAACTGTTTTTT CASSEPGTGGGEKLFF
- - TRBJ1-5 TRBV2 TGTGCCAGCAGTAGACAGGAAAGCAATCAGCCCCAGCATTTT CASSRQESNQPQHF
once - TRBJ1-6 TRBV19 TGTGCCAGTAGTACCTCCCCAGTATGGGGGCCGGGTTCACCCCTCCACTTT CASSTSPVWGPGSPLHF
- - TRBJ1-1 TRBV2 TGTGCCACCTCGGGTGAGGTCCCGAACACTGAAGCTTTCTTT CATSGEVPNTEAFF
- - TRBJ2-7 TRBV7-3 TGTGCCAGCAGCTTAACGAGTAGCGGCCCCTACGAGCAGTACTTC CASSLTSSGPYEQYF
- TRBD2 TRBJ2-1 TRBV7-6 TGTGCCAGCAGCTCCAATCGCGGGAGCCTCAATGAGCAGTTCTTC CASSSNRGSLNEQFF